This TCR beta chain was captured by sequencing in a study of blood T cell repertoires in COVID-19. Generated by immunoSEQ multiplex PCR, the TCRdb table keeps only in-frame clones and is missing some. The sample holds fewer than 450,000 clones, over 75% seen once. J lost 10 bases, V lost 4 bases, and 15 bases had no gene match. This CDR3 has 15 residues. The germline V gene encodes CDR1 LNHDA and CDR2 SQIVND (reference sequence). The genes are TRBV19 and TRBJ1-2; the match to TRBD1 covers 7 bases. This TCR came from a woman in her twenties or thirties who had recovered from COVID-19. The sequencing input was PBMCs or T cells enriched from blood (not recorded which). The CDR3 sequence: CASSTERQGGRDYTF. CDR3 DNA sequence: TGTGCCAGTAGTACGGAAAGGCAGGGGGGTAGAGACTACACCTTC.